The sequence of this T cell receptor (beta chain) was determined in a study of blood T cell repertoires in COVID-19. Study context: Some COVID-19 samples were acute and others convalescent; all came from the United States, Italy and Spain. PBMCs, B-cell-depleted T cells, or T cells provided the cDNA or gDNA that made up the material.

During active infection, Seattle patients enrolled and were then monitored through disease. Study processing details: Reference gene primers were amplified, and this amplification served to estimate nucleated cell counts. Generated by immunoSEQ multiplex PCR, the TCRdb table keeps only in-frame clones and is missing some. That table gives V, J and clone size, and the DNA gave D and trimming. Of a few hundred thousand clones detected, roughly 90% appear once; the ten largest clones hold approximately 3%. Trimming removed 3 bases from V and 1 base from J, with 9 bases in between. The germline CDR1 and CDR2 sequences are SQVTM and ANQGSEA. The CDR3 is made up of 13 amino acids.

The sample comprised peripheral blood. The receptor was derived from a woman aged 30 to 39 with COVID-19, enrolled during active disease. The chain combines TRBV29-1 with TRBJ2-5; maybe TRBD1 (5 bases). In DNA form, the CDR3 reads TGCAGCGTTGATAGGCAGGGCCAAGAGACCCAGTACTTC. It is translated as CSVDRQGQETQYF.